Each of the 14 T cell receptor beta chains below was sequenced from the same sample in a study of technical replicates of blood from several donors (dated by TCRdb to between 2016 and 2019). To prepare the library, the immunoSEQ multiplex PCR assay was applied. TCRdb took over this immuneACCESS table, retaining in-frame rearrangements with V and J assigned. Such tables are incomplete; in checked studies, under half of the missing clones stem from an unresolved V gene, and the remainder is unexplained. In this sample the table shows about 80,000 clones, 95% to 98% of which occur a single time. Less than 0.2% of the sample is taken by the ten largest. The sample was T cells isolated from PBMCs. The receptor set was obtained from a human donor in good health.

The gene calls are TRBV19 and TRBJ1-4; the match to TRBD1 covers 7 bases. Trimming removed 3 bases from V and 11 bases from J; junction bases left unmatched: 6. The CDR3 extends over 13 amino acids. The V gene's germline CDR1 is LNHDA and CDR2 SQIVND (reference sequence). CDR3 DNA: TGTGCCAGTAGTATCATTACAGGGGAGAAACTGTTTTTT. Translation: CASSIITGEKLFF.

The V call is TRBV6-1, the J call TRBJ2-3; possible D gene TRBD1, 6 bases. The CDR3 is 16 amino acids. Germline loops: CDR1 MNHNS, CDR2 SASEGT. Trimming took off 2 bases at V and 4 bases at J, with 16 bases between the two ends. The CDR3 here is CASSELTGKNADTQYF. CDR3 nucleotides: TGTGCCAGCAGTGAACTTACAGGGAAGAACGCAGATACGCAGTATTTT.

The rearrangement uses TRBV5-1 and TRBJ2-3; 9 nucleotides match TRBD2. Germline values: CDR1 SGHRS, CDR2 YFSETQ. This CDR3 has 16 residues. With V trimmed by 0 bases and J by 0 bases, 2 bases remained unmatched. The DNA of the CDR3 is TGCGCCAGCAGCTTGGTGCTAGCGGGAAGCACAGATACGCAGTATTTT. Amino acid sequence: CASSLVLAGSTDTQYF.

The chain has TRBV4-1 and TRBJ2-1; perhaps TRBD2 as D (6 bases). This CDR3 region has 13 residues. V dropped 4 bases and J dropped 9 bases, with 13 bases sitting between them. Per germline, CDR1 MGHRA and CDR2 YSYEKL. For the CDR3, the DNA is TGCGCCAGCAGCCGACCTAGCGCGGGTGAGCAGTTCTTC. Translation gives CASSRPSAGEQFF.

The chain carries TRBV5-1 and TRBJ2-6; possibly TRBD1 for D (5 bases). The V gene's germline CDR1 is SGHRS and CDR2 YFSETQ. CDR3 length: 15 residues. Trimming removed 2 bases at V and 4 bases at J, with 10 bases between. CDR3 coding DNA: TGCGCCAGCAGCTTTCAGGGCCGCGGGGCCAACGTCCTGACTTTC. Its protein is CASSFQGRGANVLTF.

A single count supports this clone. The genes are TRBV18 and TRBJ2-3; maybe TRBD1 (5 bases). This CDR3 region has 16 residues. CDR1 KGHSH and CDR2 LQKENI come from the germline V gene. The V end lost 2 bases, the J end lost 0 bases, and 12 bases lay between the germline ends. CDR3 in amino acids: CASSPYSRASTDTQYF. The CDR3 DNA reads TGTGCCAGCTCACCATATTCCAGGGCTAGCACAGATACGCAGTATTTT.

CDR3 nucleotides: TGTGCCAGCAGCTTAGTTAACAGGGTTCCCACCGGGGAGCTGTTTTTT. It specifies CASSLVNRVPTGELFF. V is TRBV7-6 and J is TRBJ2-2; possibly TRBD1 for D (6 bases). Trimming removed 1 base from V and 4 bases from J, with 13 bases in between. The CDR3 runs to 16 residues. CDR1 is SGHVS, CDR2 FNYEAQ, per germline.

The gene calls are TRBV11-3 and TRBJ2-1, with no clear D. V gave up 4 bases and J gave up 1 base, with 14 bases separating them. This CDR3 has 16 amino acids. Per germline, CDR1 SGHNT and CDR2 YENEEA. CDR3 sequence reads: CASSSSRTASYNEQFF. DNA of the CDR3: TGTGCCAGCAGCTCTAGTCGCACGGCTTCCTACAATGAGCAGTTCTTC.

The CDR3 nucleotides read TGTGCCAGCAGCGTAGCAGCGGGTAACAATGAGCAGTTCTTC. Translated, it gives CASSVAAGNNEQFF. The V call is TRBV9, the J call TRBJ2-1; a weak D match, TRBD2 (6 bases). Trimming removed 0 bases from V and 5 bases from J, with 9 bases in between. CDR1 and CDR2 (germline): SGDLS, YYNGEE. The CDR3 spans 14 residues.

V gene TRBV5-1 combines with J gene TRBJ1-1, with D unresolved. The CDR3 has 14 amino acids. The germline CDR1 and CDR2 sequences are SGHRS and YFSETQ. The V end lost 4 bases, the J end lost 0 bases, and 10 bases lay between the germline ends. The chain's CDR3 is CASSPYIMNTEAFF. CDR3 bases: TGCGCCAGCAGCCCGTATATAATGAACACTGAAGCTTTCTTT.

V and J are TRBV7-3 and TRBJ1-2; a possible D gene is TRBD1 (6 bases). Trimming stripped 4 bases from V and 4 bases from J, with 22 bases between. Germline CDR1 SGHTA, CDR2 FQGTGA. The length of the CDR3 is 17 residues. CDR3 loop: CASSSGGPGESFYGYTF. As DNA, the CDR3 is TGTGCCAGCAGCTCTGGGGGCCCTGGGGAATCTTTCTATGGCTACACCTTC.

V and J are TRBV6-6 and TRBJ1-2; D possibly corresponds to TRBD1 (5 bases). The V gene's germline CDR1 is MNHNY and CDR2 SVGAGI (reference sequence). V lost 7 bases and J lost 8, with 20 bases in between. CDR3 length: 14 residues. CDR3 sequence reads: CASMGGEKLWGYTF. The CDR3 coding sequence is TGTGCCAGCATGGGGGGGGAAAAGCTATGGGGCTACACCTTC.

This clone was seen once. V is TRBV9 and J is TRBJ2-1; TRBD2 matches 10 bases. Trimming cost V 0 bases and J 10 bases; bases outside gene matches: 7. Germline CDR1 SGDLS, CDR2 YYNGEE. This CDR3 contains 15 residues. The CDR3 here is CASSVASGSGREQFF. In nucleotides, the CDR3 is TGTGCCAGCAGCGTAGCTAGTGGTAGCGGGAGGGAGCAGTTCTTC.

CDR3 in amino acids: CASSELGGFVVETQYF. CDR3 coding DNA: TGTGCCAGCAGTGAACTCGGGGGGTTTGTTGTAGAGACCCAGTACTTC. V and J are TRBV6-1 and TRBJ2-5; 7 bases match TRBD2. This CDR3 has 16 residues. CDR1 and CDR2 (germline): MNHNS, SASEGT. The junction had 10 bases not matched to a gene; V was cut back by 2 bases and J by 4 bases.